This section outlines one T cell receptor beta chain sequence together with its context. The data were produced by immunoSEQ multiplex PCR, yet TCRdb's version contains in-frame clones alone and is incomplete. The sample contains 80,000 to 100,000 clones, approximately 80% of which appear only once. Deletions cut 2 bases from V and 3 bases from J, with 14 bases between. CDR1 and CDR2 from the germline V gene are ENHRY and SYGVKD. This CDR3 comprises 15 residues. This sample was included in a study of glioma-infiltrating T cells after dendritic cell vaccination. This receptor was identified in a human donor with glioblastoma. Source: blood, taken before dendritic cell vaccination. The chain links TRBV10-3 to TRBJ2-7; the D gene is possibly TRBD2 (6 bases). CDR3 region: CAISEKEGRSYEQYF. CDR3 coding DNA: TGTGCCATCAGTGAGAAGGAGGGAAGAAGCTACGAGCAGTACTTC.